One sample yielded the 4 T cell receptor beta chains listed below, sequenced in a study of beta chain features in type 1 diabetes. Every bit of the isolated RNA underwent reverse transcription, so sequencing read expressed TCRB transcripts. The table came from immunoSEQ multiplex PCR; TCRdb's copy has only in-frame clones and leaves some out. The sample contains 250,000 to 350,000 clones, 12% to 15% of which appear only once. Sequencing input: central memory CD4+ T cells from blood. These receptors were obtained from a man in his thirties or forties in good health.

This clone was observed a handful of times. This chain uses TRBV6-6 with TRBJ2-4; 12 bases are a match to TRBD2. The germline V gene encodes CDR1 MNHNY and CDR2 SVGAGI (reference sequence). With V trimmed by 4 bases and J by 11 bases, 12 bases remained unmatched. This CDR3 region has 16 residues. This CDR3 reads CASSFPTSTSGRFQYF. CDR3 nucleotides: TGTGCCAGCAGTTTTCCCACGTCGACTAGCGGGAGATTTCAGTACTTC.

The J gene is TRBJ2-3, the V gene TRBV11-3, with D unclear. Germline assignment: CDR1 SGHNT and CDR2 YENEEA. The CDR3 loop spans 14 amino acids. V gave up 6 bases and J gave up 2 bases, with 12 bases separating them. The DNA of the CDR3 is TGTGCCAGCAGTCAAGCGAGGAACACAGATACGCAGTATTTT. Encoded protein: CASSQARNTDTQYF.

The chain recombines TRBV7-8 with TRBJ1-6; the D gene is possibly TRBD1 (5 bases). The CDR3 runs to 15 residues. Looked up from germline, CDR1 is SGHVS and CDR2 is FQNEAQ. Trimming cost V 0 bases and J 6 bases, with 9 bases left between them. CDR3 coding DNA: TGTGCCAGCAGCTTAGCGGGACCGGCTAATTCACCCCTCCACTTT. This gives the protein CASSLAGPANSPLHF. The whole variable domain, filled in from reference TRBV7-8 and TRBJ1-6, reads GAGVSQSPRYKVAKRGQDVALRCDPISGHVSLFWYQQALGQGPEFLTYFQNEAQLDKSGLPSDRFFAERPEGSVSTLKIQRTQQEDSAVYLCASSLAGPANSPLHFGNGTRLTVT.

This clone was seen a handful of times. Given a much more abundant clone one base away, this may be a read error. V and J are TRBV11-2 and TRBJ2-1; 11 bases fit TRBD2. This CDR3 comprises 14 residues. Trimming took 5 bases from V and 5 from J; bases not matched to a gene: 2. Germline V gene data show CDR1 as SGHAT and CDR2 as FQNNGV. CDR3 amino acids: CASSLGLADNEQFF. CDR3 DNA sequence: TGTGCCAGCAGCCTGGGACTAGCGGACAATGAGCAGTTCTTC.